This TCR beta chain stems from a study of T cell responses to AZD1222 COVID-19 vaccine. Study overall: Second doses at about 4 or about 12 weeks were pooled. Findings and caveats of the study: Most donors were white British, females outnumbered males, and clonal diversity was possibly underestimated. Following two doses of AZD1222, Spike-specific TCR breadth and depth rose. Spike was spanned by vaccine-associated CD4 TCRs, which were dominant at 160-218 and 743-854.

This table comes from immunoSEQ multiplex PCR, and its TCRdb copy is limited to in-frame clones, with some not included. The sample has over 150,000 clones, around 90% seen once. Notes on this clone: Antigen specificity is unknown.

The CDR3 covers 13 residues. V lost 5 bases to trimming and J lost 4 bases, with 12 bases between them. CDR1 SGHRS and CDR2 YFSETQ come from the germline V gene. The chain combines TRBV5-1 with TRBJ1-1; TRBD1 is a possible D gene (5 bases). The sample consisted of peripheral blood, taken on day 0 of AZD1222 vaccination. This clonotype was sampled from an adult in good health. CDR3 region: CASRSDGGTEAFF. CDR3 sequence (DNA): TGCGCCAGCAGGAGTGATGGGGGCACTGAAGCTTTCTTT. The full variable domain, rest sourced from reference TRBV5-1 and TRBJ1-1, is KAGVTQTPRYLIKTRGQQVTLSCSPISGHRSVSWYQQTPGQGLQFLFEYFSETQRNKGNFPGRFSGRQFSNSRSEMNVSTLELGDSALYLCASRSDGGTEAFFGQGTRLTVV.